One sample yielded the 5 T cell receptor beta chains listed below, sequenced in a study of cytotoxic CD8 clonotypes in ibrutinib-treated CLL (dated by TCRdb to the early 2020s). The library was obtained by the immunoSEQ multiplex PCR assay. In its TCRdb copy, this immuneACCESS table keeps in-frame sequences only and misses some clones. Where compared with another copy, unresolved V genes explain less than half of these, and the others have no known cause. This sample holds under 30,000 clones; approximately 57% were observed only once. Around 5% of the sample rests with the top ten. Source: PBMCs, taken before ibrutinib treatment. These TCRs come from a human donor with chronic lymphocytic leukemia.

This sequence joins TRBV5-1 and TRBJ2-5; 14 bases are a match to TRBD2. V lost 0 bases and J lost 6; bases outside the gene matches: 4. The CDR3 covers 16 residues. From germline, CDR1 is SGHRS and CDR2 YFSETQ. The CDR3: CASSLEGLAGAKTQYF. Here the CDR3 DNA reads TGCGCCAGCAGCTTGGAGGGACTAGCGGGAGCAAAGACCCAGTACTTC. Complete variable domain (other parts from reference TRBV5-1 and TRBJ2-5): KAGVTQTPRYLIKTRGQQVTLSCSPISGHRSVSWYQQTPGQGLQFLFEYFSETQRNKGNFPGRFSGRQFSNSRSEMNVSTLELGDSALYLCASSLEGLAGAKTQYFGPGTRLLVL.

This chain connects TRBV10-3 to TRBJ2-7, with 13 positions matching TRBD2. The CDR3 has 16 amino acids. From germline, CDR1 is ENHRY and CDR2 SYGVKD. The V gene end was trimmed by 0 bases and the J gene end by 4 bases; junction bases not matched to a gene: 3. CDR3 amino acids: CAISESTSGRGYEQYF. DNA of the CDR3: TGTGCCATCAGTGAGTCTACTAGCGGGAGGGGGTACGAGCAGTACTTC.

This sequence joins TRBV5-1 and TRBJ1-2; the match to TRBD1 covers 8 bases. The junction had 5 bases not matched to a gene; V was cut back by 4 bases and J by 0 bases. Germline values: CDR1 SGHRS, CDR2 YFSETQ. This CDR3 comprises 15 residues. CDR3 DNA: TGCGCCAGCAGCCCAACAGGGGGATCTAACTATGGCTACACCTTC. Protein product: CASSPTGGSNYGYTF.

This clone was found once. The chain couples TRBV7-9 to TRBJ2-4; 13 bases agree with TRBD2. The CDR3 consists of 19 residues. CDR1 and CDR2 from the germline V gene are SEHNR and FQNEAQ (reference sequence). The V segment lost 5 bases and the J segment 2 bases; nucleotides outside the gene matches: 12. In DNA form, the CDR3 reads TGTGCCAGCAGCACTTTTTCCGGGACTAGCGGGATAACCAAAAACATTCAGTACTTC. Amino acids: CASSTFSGTSGITKNIQYF.

This clone has more than one count but fewer than ten. This rearrangement joins TRBV19 to TRBJ1-5, with 7 nucleotides matching TRBD1. The V gene end was trimmed by 4 bases and the J gene end by 7 bases; junction bases not matched to a gene: 7. This CDR3 region has 14 residues. Germline V gene data show CDR1 as LNHDA and CDR2 as SQIVND (reference sequence). CDR3 amino acids: CASSTTGSRQPQHF. In nucleotides, the CDR3 is TGTGCCAGTAGTACGACAGGGTCCAGGCAGCCCCAGCATTTT.